This T cell receptor (beta chain) was sequenced for a study of T cell responses to AZD1222 COVID-19 vaccine. CDR3 length: 15 residues. Germline lookup yields CDR1 SGDLS and CDR2 YYNGEE. The ends were cut back, 4 bases at V and 6 bases at J, with 19 bases in the middle. Turning to this clone: The antigen remains unidentified.

The data were produced by immunoSEQ multiplex PCR, yet TCRdb's version contains in-frame clones alone and is incomplete. The sample carries around 110,000 clones, approximately 90% recorded once. General observations from the study: White British donors predominated, females outnumbered males, and clonal diversity was possibly underestimated. A rise in Spike-specific TCR breadth and depth followed two AZD1222 doses. Baseline seropositivity occurred in only a handful of AZD1222 recipients. Nearly half of the spike-specific TCRs reportedly recognize variant regions that carry no mutations.

This specimen was peripheral blood, taken 28 days after the second AZD1222 dose. This TCR derives from an adult who received the AZD1222 COVID-19 vaccine. The chain combines TRBV9 with TRBJ1-2; no definite D call. The CDR3 nucleotides are TGTGCCAGCAGCCCAACCGGGTCCCCCCCGAATGGCTACACCTTC. It encodes CASSPTGSPPNGYTF.